The 30 T cell receptor beta chains in this list originate from one sample, sequenced in a study of OX40 agonist ivuxolimab in advanced cancers. The assay was immunoSEQ multiplex PCR, and TCRdb's table has in-frame clones only and misses some. The table includes fewer than 90,000 clones, more than 75% detected once. The material was CD4+ or CD8+ T cells sorted from blood, obtained in a trial of the OX40 agonist ivuxolimab. These receptors originate from an adult with an advanced solid tumor such as melanoma, head and neck, liver or kidney cancer.

This clone has only a few counts. The chain joins TRBV9 to TRBJ2-6; 7 bases map to TRBD1. The trim removed 3 bases at V and 0 bases at J, leaving 12 bases unmatched. The germline V gene has CDR1 SGDLS and CDR2 YYNGEE. The CDR3 has 19 residues. The CDR3 sequence: CASSASSGTVFSGANVLTF. CDR3 nucleotide sequence: TGTGCCAGCAGCGCCTCGTCCGGGACAGTCTTCTCTGGGGCCAACGTCCTGACTTTC.

The chain joins TRBV10-3 to TRBJ1-1, with D possibly TRBD1 on 5 matching bases. Germline V gene sequence: CDR1 ENHRY, CDR2 SYGVKD. The CDR3 totals 13 residues. The V end lost 9 bases, the J end lost 1 base, and 12 bases lay between the germline ends. CDR3 sequence: CAIQQEKNTEAFF. DNA of the CDR3: TGTGCCATACAACAGGAAAAGAACACTGAAGCTTTCTTT.

The chain is built from TRBV2 and TRBJ2-7, with TRBD1 identical over 10 bases. The length of the CDR3 is 13 residues. The junction had 8 bases not matched to a gene; V was cut back by 10 bases and J by 5 bases. Germline lookup yields CDR1 SNHLY and CDR2 FYNNEI. CDR3 loop: CATRTGGFDEQYF. CDR3 DNA: TGTGCCACTCGGACAGGGGGATTTGACGAGCAGTACTTC.

This clone was seen a single time. The chain recombines TRBV28 with TRBJ1-2, with a possible D match to TRBD1 (6 bases). The CDR3 is 14 residues long. Trimming took off 6 bases at V and 4 bases at J, with 15 bases between the two ends. Germline values: CDR1 MDHEN, CDR2 SYDVKM. The CDR3 region is CASRRSGGAYGYTF. The CDR3, as DNA: TGTGCCAGCAGAAGATCCGGGGGCGCCTATGGCTACACCTTC.

J is TRBJ1-5 and V is TRBV5-1; no reliable D call. CDR3 length equals 15 residues. The V end lost 0 bases, the J end lost 7 bases, and 14 bases lay between the germline ends. From germline, CDR1 is SGHRS and CDR2 YFSETQ. The chain's CDR3 is CASSLEGNLGQPQHF. CDR3 DNA sequence: TGCGCCAGCAGCTTGGAGGGAAATTTGGGGCAGCCCCAGCATTTT. Full variable domain (rest looked up from reference TRBV5-1 and TRBJ1-5): KAGVTQTPRYLIKTRGQQVTLSCSPISGHRSVSWYQQTPGQGLQFLFEYFSETQRNKGNFPGRFSGRQFSNSRSEMNVSTLELGDSALYLCASSLEGNLGQPQHFGDGTRLSIL.

CDR3 region: CATSRGASNEQFF. CDR3 bases: TGTGCCACCAGCAGGGGTGCGAGCAATGAGCAGTTCTTC. This rearrangement joins TRBV15 to TRBJ2-1; no definite D call. The CDR3 sequence is 13 residues long. Per germline, CDR1 LNHNV and CDR2 YYDKDF (reference sequence). V lost 3 bases, J lost 6 bases, and 9 bases lay in between.

This chain uses TRBV5-6 with TRBJ2-7, with D possibly TRBD2 on 6 matching bases. This CDR3 comprises 14 residues. The V gene's germline CDR1 is SGHDT and CDR2 YYEEEE. V was cut by 3 bases and J by 1 base, with 11 bases left in between. The CDR3 spells CASSWGRYSYEQYF. For the CDR3, the DNA is TGTGCCAGCAGCTGGGGGAGGTATTCCTACGAGCAGTACTTC. Combining the CDR3 with reference TRBV5-6 and TRBJ2-7 gives the whole variable domain DAGVTQSPTHLIKTRGQQVTLRCSPKSGHDTVSWYQQALGQGPQFIFQYYEEEERQRGNFPDRFSGHQFPNYSSELNVNALLLGDSALYLCASSWGRYSYEQYFGPGTRLTVT.

Only one count was recorded for this clone. J is TRBJ2-5 and V is TRBV7-8; the D gene is possibly TRBD1 (8 bases). Germline V gene data show CDR1 as SGHVS and CDR2 as FQNEAQ. The V gene lost 5 bases and the J gene lost 5 bases, with 18 bases spanning the gap. The CDR3 extends over 15 amino acids. Here the CDR3 reads CASSPSTGEGETQYF. DNA for the CDR3: TGTGCCAGCAGCCCCTCGACAGGGGAGGGGGAGACCCAGTACTTC.

The rearrangement links TRBV28 to TRBJ1-4; D may be TRBD1 (5 bases). V lost 5 bases and J 5 bases, leaving 12 bases between the germline ends. The CDR3 has 14 amino acids. Germline CDR1 is MDHEN and CDR2 is SYDVKM. The CDR3 loop is CASSIRDLNEKLFF. In DNA, the CDR3 is TGTGCCAGCAGTATCAGGGACTTAAATGAAAAACTGTTTTTT.

The chain combines TRBV19 with TRBJ2-1; possibly TRBD2 for D (5 bases). Trimming removed 7 bases from V and 3 bases from J, with 13 bases in between. CDR3 length equals 14 residues. Per the germline V gene, CDR1 is LNHDA and CDR2 is SQIVND (reference sequence). CDR3 sequence: CASTPDSVYNEQFF. The CDR3 coding sequence is TGTGCCAGTACCCCGGACTCCGTCTACAATGAGCAGTTCTTC.

This clone occurred once. The genes are TRBV11-2 and TRBJ1-6; D possibly corresponds to TRBD1 (6 bases). The CDR3 consists of 14 residues. Germline assignment: CDR1 SGHAT and CDR2 FQNNGV. V lost 1 base and J lost 10, with 11 bases in between. CDR3 amino acids: CASSLVAGESPLHF. The CDR3 DNA sequence: TGTGCCAGCAGCTTAGTGGCAGGGGAATCACCCCTCCACTTT.

This chain joins TRBV5-1 and TRBJ2-5; possibly TRBD2 for D (6 bases). Germline CDR1 is SGHRS and CDR2 is YFSETQ. This CDR3 is built from 12 residues. V was cut by 2 bases and J by 5 bases, with 7 bases left in between. CDR3 amino acids: CASSLSGETQYF. The CDR3 DNA sequence: TGCGCCAGCAGCTTAAGCGGGGAGACCCAGTACTTC.

This chain uses TRBV11-3 with TRBJ2-7, with a possible D match to TRBD2 (5 bases). The V end was cut by 5 bases, the J end by 2 bases, with 10 bases between. Germline V gives CDR1 SGHNT, CDR2 YENEEA. This CDR3 contains 13 residues. The CDR3 is CASSLSGTYEQYF. The DNA for the CDR3 is TGTGCCAGCAGCCTAAGCGGAACCTACGAGCAGTACTTC.

The chain links TRBV9 to TRBJ2-5; TRBD2 matches at 13 bases. The V gene's germline CDR1 is SGDLS and CDR2 YYNGEE. The CDR3 consists of 15 residues. V gave up 3 bases and J gave up 4 bases; unmatched junction bases: 3. The CDR3 loop reads CASSDRTSGGETQYF. In DNA, the CDR3 is TGTGCCAGCAGCGATCGGACTAGCGGGGGAGAGACCCAGTACTTC. The full variable domain, in which reference TRBV9 and TRBJ2-5 provide the parts outside the CDR3, is DSGVTQTPKHLITATGQRVTLRCSPRSGDLSVYWYQQSLDQGLQFLIQYYNGEERAKGNILERFSAQQFPDLHSELNLSSLELGDSALYFCASSDRTSGGETQYFGPGTRLLVL.

The chain employs TRBV30 and TRBJ1-4; perhaps TRBD1 as D (5 bases). The CDR3 consists of 14 residues. The germline gives CDR1 GTSNPN, CDR2 SVGIG (reference sequence). V was cut by 3 bases and J by 8 bases, with 16 bases left in between. CDR3 in amino acids: CAWSQGSLGEKLFF. The CDR3 coding sequence is TGTGCCTGGAGCCAGGGTTCTCTGGGGGAAAAACTGTTTTTT.

Only one count was recorded for this clone. The CDR3 sequence is CASSRDLSYEQYF. The DNA for the CDR3 is TGTGCCAGCAGCCGGGACCTTTCCTACGAGCAGTACTTC. This rearrangement joins TRBV6-5 to TRBJ2-7; D tentatively fits TRBD1 or TRBD2 (5 bases each). Germline CDR1 MNHEY, CDR2 SVGAGI. V was cut by 6 bases and J by 1 base, with 10 bases left in between. This CDR3 has 13 residues.

CDR3 nucleotides: TGTGCCAGCAGGGTAATAGCGGGGGGGCGGACCCAGTACTTC. Amino acids: CASRVIAGGRTQYF. This chain joins TRBV7-2 and TRBJ2-5; TRBD2 matches at 11 bases. This CDR3 contains 14 residues. The V gene's germline CDR1 is SGHTA and CDR2 FQGNSA. V was clipped by 6 bases and J by 7 bases; unmatched bases: 7.

The V gene is TRBV6-1, the J gene TRBJ1-1; TRBD1 matches at 9 bases. This CDR3 has 13 amino acids. Trimming removed 6 bases from V and 6 bases from J; junction bases left unmatched: 5. Germline V CDR1 and CDR2: MNHNS, SASEGT. The CDR3 nucleotides are TGTGCCAGCAGCCGAGGGGACAGGGCTGAAGCTTTCTTT. Translating it yields CASSRGDRAEAFF.

The rearrangement uses TRBV28 and TRBJ2-2; D remains ambiguous. The CDR3 is 12 amino acids. CDR1 is MDHEN, CDR2 SYDVKM, per germline. V dropped 7 bases and J dropped 4 bases, with 7 bases sitting between them. DNA for the CDR3: TGTGCCAGCACGACCTTCACCGGGGAGCTGTTTTTT. Its protein is CASTTFTGELFF.

The chain couples TRBV7-2 to TRBJ2-7, with TRBD2 matching over 12 bases. V dropped 5 bases and J dropped 5; count of bases not matched to a gene: 7. From germline, CDR1 is SGHTA and CDR2 FQGNSA. The CDR3 runs 15 residues. In DNA, the CDR3 is TGTGCCAGCAGCCTGCTAGCGGGGGGGCCGAACGAGCAGTACTTC. Its translation: CASSLLAGGPNEQYF.

The rearrangement links TRBV4-3 to TRBJ1-4; 10 bases agree with TRBD1. The J segment lost 6 bases and the V segment lost 1 base, leaving 8 bases of the junction unmatched. Per germline, CDR1 LGHNA and CDR2 YSLEER. This CDR3 is 17 amino acids long. As DNA, the CDR3 is TGCGCCAGCAGCCAAGGCGGGACAGGGGCGCTAGATGAAAAACTGTTTTTT. Translated: CASSQGGTGALDEKLFF.

This clone was picked up a small number of times. J is TRBJ2-2 and V is TRBV7-2, with D unclear. Germline V lookup: CDR1 SGHTA, CDR2 FQGNSA. The CDR3 is 14 residues long. Trimming took off 1 base at V and 0 bases at J, with 3 bases between the two ends. The CDR3 is CASSLVPNTGELFF. For the CDR3, the DNA is TGTGCCAGCAGCTTAGTACCGAACACCGGGGAGCTGTTTTTT.

The rearrangement links TRBV9 to TRBJ2-1; TRBD2 aligns across 7 bases. The CDR3 is 14 amino acids. V trimming: 4 bases; J trimming: 3 bases; junction bases outside the gene matches: 4. CDR1 SGDLS and CDR2 YYNGEE come from the germline V gene. CDR3 in DNA: TGTGCCAGCAGCTACCGGACTAGCTACAATGAGCAGTTCTTC. It specifies CASSYRTSYNEQFF.

The table lists this clone with a count of one. The rearrangement links TRBV7-2 to TRBJ2-2, with D perhaps TRBD1 or TRBD2 (6 bases each). Deletions cut 1 base from V and 7 bases from J, with 16 bases between. This CDR3 has 16 amino acids. Germline CDR1 is SGHTA and CDR2 is FQGNSA. The CDR3 is CASSLVGGQTGGELFF. Written as DNA, the CDR3 is TGTGCCAGCAGCTTAGTGGGGGGCCAGACCGGCGGGGAGCTGTTTTTT.

This chain connects TRBV30 to TRBJ2-7; no clear D. Deletions cut 1 base from V and 2 bases from J, with 9 bases between. Germline loops: CDR1 GTSNPN, CDR2 SVGIG (reference sequence). This CDR3 is 13 amino acids long. This chain's CDR3 is CAWSGGGAYEQYF. The CDR3, as DNA: TGTGCCTGGAGTGGGGGTGGGGCCTACGAGCAGTACTTC.

This clone was seen a few times. The chain uses TRBV7-9 and TRBJ2-1, with D perhaps TRBD2 (5 bases). Deletions cut 6 bases from V and 9 bases from J, with 21 bases between. The CDR3 is made up of 15 amino acids. The V gene's germline CDR1 is SEHNR and CDR2 FQNEAQ (reference sequence). Here the CDR3 DNA reads TGTGCCAGCAGTTTTGAGCGGTATTCGGTTCGTGAGCAGTTCTTC. This sequence encodes CASSFERYSVREQFF.

This clone has a count of ten or more. This chain connects TRBV30 to TRBJ1-3; D gene unclear. Trimming removed 3 bases at V and 6 bases at J, with 9 bases between. Germline V CDR1 and CDR2: GTSNPN, SVGIG (reference sequence). This CDR3 comprises 12 residues. DNA of the CDR3: TGTGCCTGGAGGGCGGTCGAAAACACCATATATTTT. Encoded protein: CAWRAVENTIYF.

CDR3 protein: CASSFGMGNTGELFF. As DNA, the CDR3 is TGTGCCAGCTCATTCGGGATGGGGAACACCGGGGAGCTGTTTTTT. The V and J genes are TRBV18 and TRBJ2-2; D may be TRBD2 (5 bases). CDR1 is KGHSH, CDR2 LQKENI, per germline. This CDR3 is 15 amino acids long. V lost 5 bases, J lost 1 base, and 11 bases lay in between.

The V gene is TRBV6-5, the J gene TRBJ1-6; no clear D. Germline-derived CDR1 and CDR2 are MNHEY and SVGAGI. There are 15 residues in the CDR3. The ends were cut back, 6 bases at V and 7 bases at J, with 16 bases in the middle. CDR3 protein: CASRAVAGKNSPLHF. In DNA form, the CDR3 reads TGTGCCAGCAGAGCCGTAGCAGGAAAAAATTCACCCCTCCACTTT.

V gene TRBV5-1 combines with J gene TRBJ1-6; 9 positions agree with TRBD1. Germline assignment: CDR1 SGHRS and CDR2 YFSETQ. V dropped 0 bases and J dropped 8; count of bases not matched to a gene: 3. The CDR3 consists of 15 residues. The CDR3 DNA reads as TGCGCCAGCAGCTTGGGGGACAGGGAGCATTCACCCCTCCACTTT. This encodes CASSLGDREHSPLHF.